This T cell receptor beta chain was recovered during a study of T cell responses to AZD1222 COVID-19 vaccine. Generated by immunoSEQ multiplex PCR, the TCRdb table keeps only in-frame clones and is missing some. The data contain tens of thousands of clones, nearly 90% of them singletons. J was trimmed by 5 bases and V by 8 bases; bases with no gene match: 5. The CDR3 is 12 amino acids. General study points: Spike-spanning, vaccine-associated CD4 TCRs were dominant at 160-218 and 743-854. With two AZD1222 doses given, Spike-specific TCR breadth and depth both rose. Nearly half of spike-specific TCRs reportedly go after variant regions that carry no mutations.

For this clone: Antigen specificity is unknown.

This receptor was obtained from an adult in good health. The chain is built from TRBV12-3 or TRBV12-4 and TRBJ1-2; 7 nucleotides align to TRBD1. The starting material was peripheral blood, obtained on day 0 of AZD1222 vaccination. The CDR3 reads CASSTGNYGYTF. The CDR3, as DNA: TGTGCCAGCTCGACAGGGAATTATGGCTACACCTTC.